The 7 T cell receptor beta chains presented below share a single source sample, sequenced in a study of Ad26.COV2.S vaccination and SARS-CoV-2 variants. The treatment was: 19 received Ad26.COV2.S at low or high dose, single or two shots; about five received placebo; per-sample allocation not given. Sampling was performed 63 days after the first vaccine or placebo injection. Clones were sequenced by immunoSEQ multiplex PCR, and TCRdb holds only the in-frame ones, with some missing. This table has 350,000 to 450,000 clones, 80% to 95% appearing once. The sample was peripheral blood, taken in a trial of Ad26.COV2.S vaccine versus placebo. The origin of the receptors is a person between 18 and 59 years old who received the Ad26.COV2.S COVID-19 vaccine or a placebo.

The count of this clone is one. The chain combines TRBV5-1 with TRBJ1-4; 7 bases are a match to TRBD1. V shed 4 bases and J 10 bases; nucleotides not matched to a gene: 13. The CDR3 contains 15 residues. Germline V CDR1 and CDR2: SGHRS, YFSETQ. CDR3 amino acids: CASSIEGGSNRKLFF. For the CDR3, the DNA is TGCGCCAGCAGCATCGAAGGGGGCTCTAATAGAAAACTGTTTTTT.

The rearrangement uses TRBV18 and TRBJ1-5; D gene ambiguous. The CDR3 sequence is 13 residues long. Per the germline V gene, CDR1 is KGHSH and CDR2 is LQKENI. V lost 2 bases to trimming and J lost 5 bases, with 7 bases between them. The CDR3 is CASSPLVDQPQHF. Here the CDR3 DNA reads TGTGCCAGCTCACCATTAGTCGATCAGCCCCAGCATTTT. Combining the CDR3 with reference TRBV18 and TRBJ1-5 gives the whole variable domain NAGVMQNPRHLVRRRGQEARLRCSPMKGHSHVYWYRQLPEEGLKFMVYLQKENIIDESGMPKERFSAEFPKEGPSILRIQQVVRGDSAAYFCASSPLVDQPQHFGDGTRLSIL.

This chain connects TRBV6-6 to TRBJ2-7, with D perhaps TRBD1 (6 bases). The CDR3 covers 13 residues. The V and J ends lost 6 bases and 7 bases respectively, with 16 bases between them. Germline CDR1 reads MNHNY; CDR2 reads SVGAGI (reference sequence). The CDR3 is CASRGAQGYEQYF. The CDR3 DNA sequence: TGTGCCAGCAGGGGGGCTCAGGGGTATGAGCAGTACTTC.

The chain employs TRBV5-1 and TRBJ2-3, with a weak D call TRBD1 (5 bases). Germline loops: CDR1 SGHRS, CDR2 YFSETQ. The length of the CDR3 is 14 residues. The germline V and J ends were trimmed by 4 bases and 4 bases, with 13 bases remaining between them. The CDR3 loop reads CASSGAIGADTQYF. CDR3 nucleotides: TGCGCCAGCAGCGGGGCGATAGGGGCAGATACGCAGTATTTT.

This clone occurred once. This sequence joins TRBV6-1 and TRBJ1-2, with 10 bases that match TRBD1. Germline values: CDR1 MNHNS, CDR2 SASEGT. V lost 3 bases, J lost 5 bases, and 0 bases stayed unmatched. This CDR3 contains 13 residues. The DNA of the CDR3 is TGTGCCAGCAGTGAGGACAGGGGGTATGGCTACACCTTC. Its translation is CASSEDRGYGYTF.

The chain carries TRBV14 and TRBJ1-1; possible D gene TRBD1, 5 bases. V was pared by 4 bases and J by 5 bases, with 14 bases between. CDR1 is SGHDN, CDR2 FVKESK, per germline. The CDR3 loop spans 14 amino acids. The CDR3 is CASSPQGLGTEAFF. The CDR3 nucleotides read TGTGCCAGCAGCCCGCAGGGCCTGGGGACTGAAGCTTTCTTT.

This chain joins TRBV30 and TRBJ1-1; D unclear. Germline CDR1 is GTSNPN and CDR2 is SVGIG (reference sequence). The CDR3 loop spans 13 amino acids. V lost 0 bases and J lost 4, with 9 bases in between. The CDR3 is CAWSVGESTEAFF. The CDR3 DNA is TGTGCCTGGAGTGTTGGGGAGTCCACTGAAGCTTTCTTT.